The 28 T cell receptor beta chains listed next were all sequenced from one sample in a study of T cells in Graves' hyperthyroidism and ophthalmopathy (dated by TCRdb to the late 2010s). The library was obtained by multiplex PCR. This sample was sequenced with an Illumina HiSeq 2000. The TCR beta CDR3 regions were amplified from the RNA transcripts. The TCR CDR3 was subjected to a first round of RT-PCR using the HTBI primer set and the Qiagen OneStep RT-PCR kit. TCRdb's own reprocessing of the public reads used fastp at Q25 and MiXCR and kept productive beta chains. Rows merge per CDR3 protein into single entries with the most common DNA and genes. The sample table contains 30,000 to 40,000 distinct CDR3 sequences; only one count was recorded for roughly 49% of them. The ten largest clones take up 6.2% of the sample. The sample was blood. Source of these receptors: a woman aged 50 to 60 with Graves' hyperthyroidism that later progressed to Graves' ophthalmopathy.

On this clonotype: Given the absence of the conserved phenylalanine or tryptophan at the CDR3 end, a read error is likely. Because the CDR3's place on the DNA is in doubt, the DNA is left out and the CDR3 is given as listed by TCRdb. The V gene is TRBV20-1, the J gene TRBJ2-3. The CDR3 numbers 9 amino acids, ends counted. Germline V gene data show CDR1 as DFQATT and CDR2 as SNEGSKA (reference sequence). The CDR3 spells CRLRDTQYS.

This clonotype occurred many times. For the CDR3, the DNA is TGTGCCAGCAGCCCACAGTTCGGGGAGCTGTTTTTT. Amino acid sequence: CASSPQFGELFF. The gene calls are TRBV11-2 and TRBJ2-2; D not certain. The CDR3 consists of 12 residues. V dropped 5 bases and J dropped 7 bases, with 8 bases sitting between them. Germline V gene lookup returns CDR1 SGHAT and CDR2 FQNNGV.

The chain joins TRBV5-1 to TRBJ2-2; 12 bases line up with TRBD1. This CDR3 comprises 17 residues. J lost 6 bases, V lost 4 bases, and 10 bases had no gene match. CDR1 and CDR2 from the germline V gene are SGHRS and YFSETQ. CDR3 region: CASSLQTGQGASGELFF. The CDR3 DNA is TGCGCCAGCAGCCTACAAACGGGACAGGGGGCATCCGGGGAGCTGTTTTTT.

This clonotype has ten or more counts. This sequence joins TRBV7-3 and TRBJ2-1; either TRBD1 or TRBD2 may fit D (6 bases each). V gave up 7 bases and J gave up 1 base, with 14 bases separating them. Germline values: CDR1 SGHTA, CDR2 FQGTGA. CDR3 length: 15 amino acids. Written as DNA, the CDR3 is TGTGCCAGCACCCAAGGGGGGACTTCCTACAATGAGCAGTTCTTC. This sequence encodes CASTQGGTSYNEQFF. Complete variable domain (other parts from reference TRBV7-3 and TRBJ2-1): GAGVSQTPSNKVTEKGKYVELRCDPISGHTALYWYRQSLGQGPEFLIYFQGTGAADDSGLPNDRFFAVRPEGSVSTLKIQRTERGDSAVYLCASTQGGTSYNEQFFGPGTRLTVL.

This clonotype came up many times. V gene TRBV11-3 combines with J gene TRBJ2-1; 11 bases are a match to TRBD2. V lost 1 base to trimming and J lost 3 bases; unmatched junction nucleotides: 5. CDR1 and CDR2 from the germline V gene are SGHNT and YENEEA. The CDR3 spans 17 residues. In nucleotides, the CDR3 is TGTGCCAGCAGCTTAGGGGGGACTAGCGGATACTACAATGAGCAGTTCTTC. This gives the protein CASSLGGTSGYYNEQFF.

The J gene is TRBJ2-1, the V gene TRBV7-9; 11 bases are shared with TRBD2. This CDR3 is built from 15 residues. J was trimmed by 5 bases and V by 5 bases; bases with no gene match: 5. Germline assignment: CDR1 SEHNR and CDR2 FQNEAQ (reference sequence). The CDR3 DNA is TGTGCCAGCAGCCCGGAACTAGCGGGAGACAATGAGCAGTTCTTC. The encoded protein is CASSPELAGDNEQFF. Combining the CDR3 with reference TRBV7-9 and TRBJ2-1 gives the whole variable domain DTGVSQNPRHKITKRGQNVTFRCDPISEHNRLYWYRQTLGQGPEFLTYFQNEAQLEKSRLLSDRFSAERPKGSFSTLEIQRTEQGDSAMYLCASSPELAGDNEQFFGPGTRLTVL.

The CDR3 region is CASSESGVETQYF. The CDR3 DNA sequence: TGTGCCAGCAGTGAATCGGGCGTAGAGACCCAGTACTTC. J is TRBJ2-5 and V is TRBV25-1, with unresolved D. Trimming removed 1 base from V and 4 bases from J, with 7 bases in between. The CDR3 is made up of 13 amino acids. Per germline, CDR1 MGHDK and CDR2 SYGVNS.

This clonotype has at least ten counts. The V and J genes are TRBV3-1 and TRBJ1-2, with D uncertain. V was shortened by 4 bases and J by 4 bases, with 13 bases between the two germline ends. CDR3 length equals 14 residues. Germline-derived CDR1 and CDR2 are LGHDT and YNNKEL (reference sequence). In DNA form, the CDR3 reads TGTGCCAGCAGCCTGAGCGAGGGCATCTATGGCTACACCTTC. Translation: CASSLSEGIYGYTF.

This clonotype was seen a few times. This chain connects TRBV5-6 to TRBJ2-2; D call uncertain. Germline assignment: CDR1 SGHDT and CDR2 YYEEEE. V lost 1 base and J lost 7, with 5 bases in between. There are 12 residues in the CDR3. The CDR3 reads CASSLRFGELFF. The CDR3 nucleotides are TGTGCCAGCAGCTTGAGGTTCGGGGAGCTGTTTTTT. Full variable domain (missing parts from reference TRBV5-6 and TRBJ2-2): DAGVTQSPTHLIKTRGQQVTLRCSPKSGHDTVSWYQQALGQGPQFIFQYYEEEERQRGNFPDRFSGHQFPNYSSELNVNALLLGDSALYLCASSLRFGELFFGEGSRLTVL.

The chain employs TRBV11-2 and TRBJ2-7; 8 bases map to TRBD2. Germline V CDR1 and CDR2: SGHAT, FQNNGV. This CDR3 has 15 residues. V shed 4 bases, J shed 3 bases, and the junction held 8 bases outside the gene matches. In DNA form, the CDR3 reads TGTGCCAGCAGCTCTCCCCCAGCGGGAGTCTACGAGCAGTACTTC. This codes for CASSSPPAGVYEQYF.

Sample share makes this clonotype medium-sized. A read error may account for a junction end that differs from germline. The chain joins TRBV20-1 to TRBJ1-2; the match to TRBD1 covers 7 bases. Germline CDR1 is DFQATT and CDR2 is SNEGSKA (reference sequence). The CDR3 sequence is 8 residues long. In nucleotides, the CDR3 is TGCAGTGCCGGACAGGACGCCTTC. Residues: CSAGQDAF.

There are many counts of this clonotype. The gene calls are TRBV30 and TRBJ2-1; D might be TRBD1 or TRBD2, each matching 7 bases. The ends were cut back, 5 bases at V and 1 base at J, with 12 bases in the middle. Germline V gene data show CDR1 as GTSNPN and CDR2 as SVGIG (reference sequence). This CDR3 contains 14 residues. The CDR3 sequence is CAWGRGRSYNEQFF. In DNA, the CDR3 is TGTGCCTGGGGGAGGGGGCGGTCCTACAATGAGCAGTTCTTC.

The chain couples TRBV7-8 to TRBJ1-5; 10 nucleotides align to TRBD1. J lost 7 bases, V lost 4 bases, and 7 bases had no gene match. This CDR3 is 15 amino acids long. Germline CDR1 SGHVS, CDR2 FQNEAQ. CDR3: CASSSGQGFGQPQHF. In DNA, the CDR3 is TGTGCCAGCAGCTCGGGACAGGGGTTCGGGCAGCCCCAGCATTTT.

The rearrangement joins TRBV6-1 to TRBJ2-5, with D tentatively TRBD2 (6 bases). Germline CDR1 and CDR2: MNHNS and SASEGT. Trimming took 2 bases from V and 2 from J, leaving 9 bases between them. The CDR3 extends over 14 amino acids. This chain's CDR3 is CASSELLAQETQYF. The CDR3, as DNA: TGTGCCAGCAGTGAACTCCTAGCGCAAGAGACCCAGTACTTC.

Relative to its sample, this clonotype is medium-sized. CDR3 DNA sequence: TGCGCCAGCAGTGAGTCGGGGGACTACATAACAGATACGCAGTATTTT. Translated, it gives CASSESGDYITDTQYF. The chain carries TRBV10-1 and TRBJ2-3; the match to TRBD2 covers 7 bases. The CDR3 extends over 16 amino acids. CDR1 is WNHNN, CDR2 SYGVQD, per germline (reference sequence). V lost 0 bases to trimming and J lost 3 bases; unmatched junction nucleotides: 6.

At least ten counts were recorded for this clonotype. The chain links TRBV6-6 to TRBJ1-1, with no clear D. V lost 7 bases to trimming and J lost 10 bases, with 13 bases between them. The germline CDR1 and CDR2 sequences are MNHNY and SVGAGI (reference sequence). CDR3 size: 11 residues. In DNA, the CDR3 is TGTGCCAGCACTAATGGGTTACTAGCTTTCTTT. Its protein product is CASTNGLLAFF.

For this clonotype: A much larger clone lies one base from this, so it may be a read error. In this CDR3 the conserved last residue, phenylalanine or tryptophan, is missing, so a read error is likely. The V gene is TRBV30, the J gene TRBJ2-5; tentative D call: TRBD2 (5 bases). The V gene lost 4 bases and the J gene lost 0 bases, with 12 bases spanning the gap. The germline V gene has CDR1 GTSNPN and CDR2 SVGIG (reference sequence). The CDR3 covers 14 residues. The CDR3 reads CAWNAGGYQETQYC. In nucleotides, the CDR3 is TGTGCCTGGAACGCGGGCGGTTACCAAGAGACCCAGTACTGC.

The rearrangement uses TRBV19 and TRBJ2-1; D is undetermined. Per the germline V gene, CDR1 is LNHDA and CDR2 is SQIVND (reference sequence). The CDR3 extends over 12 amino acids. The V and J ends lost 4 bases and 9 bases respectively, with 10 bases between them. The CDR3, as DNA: TGTGCCAGTAGTAATCCTTTGGGTGAGCAGTTCTTC. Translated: CASSNPLGEQFF.

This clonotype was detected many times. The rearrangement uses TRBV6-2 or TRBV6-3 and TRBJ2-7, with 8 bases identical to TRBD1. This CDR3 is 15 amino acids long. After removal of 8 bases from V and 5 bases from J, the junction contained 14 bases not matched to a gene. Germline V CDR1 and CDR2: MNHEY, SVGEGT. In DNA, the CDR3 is TGTGCCAGCTACCCCGCACGGACAGGGTCCCACGAGCAGTACTTC. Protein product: CASYPARTGSHEQYF.

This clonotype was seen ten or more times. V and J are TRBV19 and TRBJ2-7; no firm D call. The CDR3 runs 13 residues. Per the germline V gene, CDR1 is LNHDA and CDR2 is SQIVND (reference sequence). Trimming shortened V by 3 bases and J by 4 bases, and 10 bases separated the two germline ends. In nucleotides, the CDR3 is TGTGCCAGTAGTATTCCCGGGCTTTACGAGCAGTACTTC. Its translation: CASSIPGLYEQYF.

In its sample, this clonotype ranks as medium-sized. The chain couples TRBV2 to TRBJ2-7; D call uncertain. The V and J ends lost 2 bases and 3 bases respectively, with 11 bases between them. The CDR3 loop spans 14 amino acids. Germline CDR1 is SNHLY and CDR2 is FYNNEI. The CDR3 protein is CASSEWQPYYEQYF. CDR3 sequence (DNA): TGTGCCAGCAGTGAATGGCAGCCGTACTACGAGCAGTACTTC.

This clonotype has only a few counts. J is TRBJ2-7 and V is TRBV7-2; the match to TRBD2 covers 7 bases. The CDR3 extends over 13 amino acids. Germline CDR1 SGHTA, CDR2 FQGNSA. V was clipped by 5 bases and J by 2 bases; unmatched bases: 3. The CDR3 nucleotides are TGTGCCAGCAGCCGAAGCGGGACCTACGAGCAGTACTTC. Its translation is CASSRSGTYEQYF. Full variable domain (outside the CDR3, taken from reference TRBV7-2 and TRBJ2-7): GAGVSQSPSNKVTEKGKDVELRCDPISGHTALYWYRQSLGQGLEFLIYFQGNSAPDKSGLPSDRFSAERTGGSVSTLTIQRTQQEDSAVYLCASSRSGTYEQYFGPGTRLTVT.

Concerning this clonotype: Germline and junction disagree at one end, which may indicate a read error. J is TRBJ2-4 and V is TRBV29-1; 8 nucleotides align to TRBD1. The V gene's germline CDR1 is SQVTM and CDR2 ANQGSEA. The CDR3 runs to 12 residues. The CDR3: CSIGGQGNTQYF. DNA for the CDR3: TGCAGCATTGGTGGACAGGGAAACACTCAGTACTTC.

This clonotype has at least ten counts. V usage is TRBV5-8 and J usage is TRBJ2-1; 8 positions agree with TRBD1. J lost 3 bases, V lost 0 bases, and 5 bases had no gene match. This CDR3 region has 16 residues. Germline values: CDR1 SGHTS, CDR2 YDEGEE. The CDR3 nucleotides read TGTGCCAGCAGCTTGGCACAGGGGGGAGTCTACAATGAGCAGTTCTTC. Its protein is CASSLAQGGVYNEQFF. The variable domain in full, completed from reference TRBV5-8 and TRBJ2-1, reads EAGVTQSPTHLIKTRGQQATLRCSPISGHTSVYWYQQALGLGLQFLLWYDEGEERNRGNFPPRFSGRQFPNYSSELNVNALELEDSALYLCASSLAQGGVYNEQFFGPGTRLTVL.

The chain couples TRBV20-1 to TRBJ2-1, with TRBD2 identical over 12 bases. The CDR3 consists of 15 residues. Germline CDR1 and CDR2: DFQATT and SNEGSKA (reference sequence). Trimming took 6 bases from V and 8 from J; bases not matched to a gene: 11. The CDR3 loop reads CSALVLAGGHDEQFF. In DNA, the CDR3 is TGCAGTGCCCTGGTCCTAGCGGGAGGGCACGATGAGCAGTTCTTC.

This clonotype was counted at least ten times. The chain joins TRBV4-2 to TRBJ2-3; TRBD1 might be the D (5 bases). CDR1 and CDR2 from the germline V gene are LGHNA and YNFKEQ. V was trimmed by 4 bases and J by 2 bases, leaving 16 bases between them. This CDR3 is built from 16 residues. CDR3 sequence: CASSPVVRQNTDTQYF. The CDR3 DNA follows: TGTGCCAGCAGCCCCGTTGTCAGACAGAACACAGATACGCAGTATTTT.

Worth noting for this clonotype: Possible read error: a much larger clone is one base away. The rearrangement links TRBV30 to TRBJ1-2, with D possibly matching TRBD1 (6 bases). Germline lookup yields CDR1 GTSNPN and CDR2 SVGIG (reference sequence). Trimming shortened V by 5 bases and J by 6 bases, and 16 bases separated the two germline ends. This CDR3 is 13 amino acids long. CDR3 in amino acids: CAWGLGTYDGYTF. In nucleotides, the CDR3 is TGTGCCTGGGGCCTCGGGACATACGATGGCTACACCTTC.

The CDR3 nucleotides are TGCGCCAGCAGCCAACACTACCAGTGGGGGCCCGGGGAGCTGTTTTTT. Translated: CASSQHYQWGPGELFF. This chain links TRBV4-1 with TRBJ2-2; TRBD1 might be the D (6 bases). The CDR3 is 16 amino acids. Trimming took 2 bases from V and 6 from J, leaving 16 bases between them. The germline CDR1 and CDR2 sequences are MGHRA and YSYEKL.